This T cell receptor (beta chain) was captured by sequencing in a study of post-analysis software for immune sequencing data. The overall study: Recorded disease courses covered relapsing-remitting, secondary progressive and progressive-relapsing multiple sclerosis. Some patients had no subtype annotation. Overall study results and limits: Controls significantly exceeded multiple sclerosis patients in normalized Chao1 diversity. Relative to controls, patients had about 5 TRBV segments at higher frequency, with TRBV5-6, TRBV5-1 and TRBV20-1 among these. Pronounced co-clustering by F measure was evident among identically batched samples.

A word on this clonotype: The target antigen is unknown.

The CDR3 has 15 residues. J was trimmed by 0 bases and V by 5 bases; bases with no gene match: 5. Germline V lookup: CDR1 PRHDT, CDR2 FYEKMQ (reference sequence). Sequencing libraries made from TCR beta cDNA carried unique molecular identifiers. cDNA molecules numbering about 470,000 came from approximately 0.91 to 9.4 million T cells. TCRdb redid the calling of the PCR reads with MiXCR, one entry per CDR3 protein. The data show about 500,000 distinct CDR3 sequences, with roughly 45% seen just once and 12% held by the top ten. The sequence came from a girl aged 5 to 17 with multiple sclerosis. The specimen sequenced was blood. The chain employs TRBV13 and TRBJ2-3, with 7 bases fitting TRBD2. CDR3 in amino acids: CASSRTSWSTDTQYF. The DNA of the CDR3 is TGTGCCAGCAGCCGGACTAGTTGGAGCACAGATACGCAGTATTTT.